The 17 T cell receptor beta chains presented below share a single source sample, sequenced in a study of PD-L1 blockade in urothelial cancer. Profiled with immunoSEQ multiplex PCR; TCRdb holds only in-frame clones, not every one. The sample lists about 72,000 clones; 85% to 90% were seen once. Time point described: pretreatment peripheral blood. The sequencing used PBMCs, collected around atezolizumab (anti-PD-L1) treatment. Every receptor here comes from a man between 65 and 80 years old with urothelial cancer.

The rearrangement joins TRBV10-2 to TRBJ2-7; the match to TRBD2 covers 15 bases. The V and J ends lost 0 bases and 4 bases, in that order; junction bases with no gene match: 4. The length of the CDR3 is 17 residues. CDR1 is WSHSY and CDR2 is SAAADI in the germline V gene. CDR3 DNA sequence: TGCGCCAGCAGTGAGTCAGGACTAGCGGGAGGGCCGTACGAGCAGTACTTC. Translated, it gives CASSESGLAGGPYEQYF.

The chain employs TRBV11-3 and TRBJ2-6; 8 positions agree with TRBD1. Germline V CDR1 and CDR2: SGHNT, YENEEA. The CDR3 has 17 amino acids. V lost 5 bases to trimming and J lost 1 base; unmatched junction nucleotides: 7. The CDR3 protein is CASSPGQGASGANVLTF. CDR3 in DNA: TGTGCCAGCAGCCCCGGGCAGGGGGCATCTGGGGCCAACGTCCTGACTTTC.

This clone was counted once. The rearrangement links TRBV2 to TRBJ2-7, with 11 bases lining up with TRBD2. Per the germline V gene, CDR1 is SNHLY and CDR2 is FYNNEI. V shed 6 bases, J shed 4 bases, and the junction held 8 bases outside the gene matches. This CDR3 comprises 15 residues. CDR3 residues: CASRLTSGGLYEQYF. CDR3 DNA sequence: TGTGCCAGCAGACTTACTAGCGGGGGACTTTACGAGCAGTACTTC.

The chain couples TRBV13 to TRBJ2-7, with TRBD2 identical over 12 bases. After removal of 2 bases from V and 9 bases from J, the junction contained 11 bases not matched to a gene. From germline, CDR1 is PRHDT and CDR2 FYEKMQ (reference sequence). The CDR3 contains 16 residues. Here the CDR3 reads CASSLFLAGGEARQYF. The CDR3 DNA reads TGTGCCAGCAGCTTATTCCTAGCGGGAGGGGAGGCGAGGCAGTACTTC.

The chain recombines TRBV7-9 with TRBJ2-2; a possible D gene is TRBD2 (6 bases). V lost 1 base, J lost 4 bases, and 7 bases lay in between. Per the germline V gene, CDR1 is SEHNR and CDR2 is FQNEAQ (reference sequence). CDR3 length: 14 amino acids. DNA for the CDR3: TGTGCCAGCAGCTTAGTGGGGGGCACCGGGGAGCTGTTTTTT. This codes for CASSLVGGTGELFF.

In this sample, this clone turned up once. The J gene is TRBJ2-5, the V gene TRBV7-2, with D unresolved. The CDR3 runs to 14 residues. The germline V gene has CDR1 SGHTA and CDR2 FQGNSA. The V gene lost 1 base and the J gene lost 1 base, with 7 bases spanning the gap. CDR3: CASSLVPGQETQYF. CDR3 sequence (DNA): TGTGCCAGCAGCTTAGTCCCCGGCCAAGAGACCCAGTACTTC.

The rearrangement joins TRBV27 to TRBJ2-7; D may be TRBD2 (5 bases). Germline V gene sequence: CDR1 MNHEY, CDR2 SMNVEV (reference sequence). This CDR3 comprises 14 residues. V dropped 3 bases and J dropped 0 bases, with 9 bases sitting between them. CDR3 bases: TGTGCCAGCAGTTTGAGAGGGCCCTCCTACGAGCAGTACTTC. This translates into CASSLRGPSYEQYF.

V usage is TRBV5-1 and J usage is TRBJ1-1; 8 bases align to TRBD1. J lost 4 bases, V lost 3 bases, and 8 bases had no gene match. Germline V lookup: CDR1 SGHRS, CDR2 YFSETQ. The CDR3 is made up of 15 amino acids. CDR3 sequence (DNA): TGCGCCAGCAGCTCCTCAGGGGGCGTGGGCACTGAAGCTTTCTTT. Translated, it gives CASSSSGGVGTEAFF.

This chain joins TRBV5-1 and TRBJ2-7; possible D gene TRBD1, 6 bases. Germline V gene data show CDR1 as SGHRS and CDR2 as YFSETQ. The CDR3 runs 15 residues. Trimming left V 0 bases short and J 2 bases short, with 12 bases between. The CDR3 sequence is CASSLVGRGTYEQYF. The CDR3 region has the DNA TGCGCCAGCAGCTTGGTTGGCAGGGGAACCTACGAGCAGTACTTC.

V usage is TRBV2 and J usage is TRBJ2-5; 13 nucleotides line up with TRBD2. Germline V CDR1 and CDR2: SNHLY, FYNNEI. J lost 0 bases, V lost 2 bases, and 12 bases had no gene match. This CDR3 is built from 20 residues. In nucleotides, the CDR3 is TGTGCCAGCAGTGAACGGACTAGCGGGAGTTATTACGCGTACCAAGAGACCCAGTACTTC. It encodes CASSERTSGSYYAYQETQYF.

V and J are TRBV6-5 and TRBJ1-3, with no clear D. With 0 bases removed from V and 4 bases from J, the gap between germline ends came to 4 bases. This CDR3 contains 13 residues. The germline CDR1 and CDR2 sequences are MNHEY and SVGAGI. CDR3 amino acids: CASSYSSGNTIYF. The DNA for the CDR3 is TGTGCCAGCAGTTACTCTAGCGGAAACACCATATATTTT.

The CDR3 loop is CASSPTSGRTNEQFF. CDR3 coding DNA: TGTGCCAGCTCCCCCACTAGCGGGAGAACAAATGAGCAGTTCTTC. The chain employs TRBV18 and TRBJ2-1; 11 bases fit TRBD2. The CDR3 extends over 15 amino acids. From germline, CDR1 is KGHSH and CDR2 LQKENI. V lost 6 bases and J lost 7; bases outside the gene matches: 8.

The genes are TRBV25-1 and TRBJ2-7, with D possibly TRBD1 on 6 matching bases. The ends were cut back, 1 base at V and 5 bases at J, with 15 bases in the middle. The CDR3 spans 15 residues. The germline V gene has CDR1 MGHDK and CDR2 SYGVNS. Here the CDR3 DNA reads TGTGCCAGCAGTGAATTGGGGGCACTTGCCAACGAGCAGTACTTC. It translates to CASSELGALANEQYF.

The chain employs TRBV2 and TRBJ1-5; TRBD1 is a possible D gene (5 bases). V was cut by 9 bases and J by 0 bases, with 12 bases left in between. CDR3 length equals 14 residues. The germline V gene has CDR1 SNHLY and CDR2 FYNNEI. The CDR3 region has the DNA TGTGCCAGTGTGGGTCAGGGTAGCAATCAGCCCCAGCATTTT. This codes for CASVGQGSNQPQHF.

The V gene is TRBV27, the J gene TRBJ2-1, with D possibly TRBD2 on 6 matching bases. The CDR3 loop spans 15 amino acids. Germline CDR1 and CDR2: MNHEY and SMNVEV (reference sequence). The V end lost 3 bases, the J end lost 6 bases, and 15 bases lay between the germline ends. This chain's CDR3 is CASSFDGRSGNEQFF. The CDR3 DNA reads as TGTGCCAGCAGTTTTGACGGGAGATCGGGCAATGAGCAGTTCTTC.

The gene calls are TRBV7-3 and TRBJ2-7, with D tentatively TRBD2 (6 bases). Germline assignment: CDR1 SGHTA and CDR2 FQGTGA. The CDR3 runs to 14 residues. The V gene lost 5 bases and the J gene lost 5 bases, with 16 bases spanning the gap. The CDR3 nucleotides read TGTGCCAGCAGCCAATCTGGGGGGAGAAACGAGCAGTACTTC. Translation gives CASSQSGGRNEQYF.

This clone came up once. The CDR3 spells CASSLGTSSYNSPLHF. The CDR3 region has the DNA TGTGCCAGCAGCTTGGGCACGAGCTCCTATAATTCACCCCTCCACTTT. The J gene is TRBJ1-6, the V gene TRBV5-4; D ambiguous. Germline V lookup: CDR1 SGHNT, CDR2 YYREEE (reference sequence). This CDR3 contains 16 residues. V lost 0 bases and J 0 bases, leaving 7 bases between the germline ends.